This section outlines one T cell receptor beta chain sequence together with its context. Its target is not known. Only in-frame clones appear in the TCRdb table, and some are missing; sequencing was by immunoSEQ multiplex PCR. The table has some 1,400,000 clones, roughly 97% seen once; the top ten hold roughly 1.2%. Researchers partitioned CD4+ cells into CD45RA+ naive and CD45RA-negative memory subsets. The entry originates in a study of shared clonotypes between healthy human individuals. Notes on the study in general: Clonotype sharing across a few donors was observed for about 5.5% of naive CD4 clonotypes.

Material: naive CD4+ T cells sorted from blood. Indicated subset: CD45RA+ positively selected. The clonotype was recovered from a man in his thirties or forties in good health.

CDR3 nucleotide sequence: TGTGCCACCAGCAGAGATCCCACGTCGCAGCAGTACTTC. It translates to CATSRDPTSQQYF. The V and J genes are TRBV15 and TRBJ2-7; D is uncertain. Germline CDR1 LNHNV, CDR2 YYDKDF (reference sequence). The CDR3 is 13 residues long. V lost 0 bases to trimming and J lost 8 bases, with 11 bases between them.